This passage covers 7 T cell receptor beta chains from one sample sequenced in a study of cytomegalovirus exposure and HLA in healthy donors. PCR was performed using 60 Vbeta and 13 Jbeta primers. Profiling relied on immunoSEQ multiplex PCR, and the TCRdb table lists in-frame clones only, not all of them. Here the sample spans 160,000 or so clones, about 65% being singletons. Sequencing was performed on PBMCs. These receptors all come from a woman in her thirties in good health and CMV-seronegative.

J is TRBJ1-6 and V is TRBV6-5; D remains unclear. Looked up from germline, CDR1 is MNHEY and CDR2 is SVGAGI. The ends were cut back, 0 bases at V and 8 bases at J, with 5 bases in the middle. The CDR3 sequence is 13 residues long. Here the CDR3 DNA reads TGTGCCAGCAGTTACTCGTCGGATTCACCCCTCCACTTT. Encoded protein: CASSYSSDSPLHF.

The chain couples TRBV7-2 to TRBJ1-1, with 11 bases fitting TRBD1. The V segment lost 2 bases and the J segment 0 bases; nucleotides outside the gene matches: 8. The V gene's germline CDR1 is SGHTA and CDR2 FQGNSA. This CDR3 comprises 18 residues. The CDR3 coding sequence is TGTGCCAGCAGCTTAAGGACAGGGGGCCTTCTGTTGAACACTGAAGCTTTCTTT. Its protein product is CASSLRTGGLLLNTEAFF. Full variable domain (outside the CDR3, taken from reference TRBV7-2 and TRBJ1-1): GAGVSQSPSNKVTEKGKDVELRCDPISGHTALYWYRQSLGQGLEFLIYFQGNSAPDKSGLPSDRFSAERTGGSVSTLTIQRTQQEDSAVYLCASSLRTGGLLLNTEAFFGQGTRLTVV.

DNA of the CDR3: TGTGCCAGTCGTTCCATTGGACAGGGGGCCCCACCCCAAGAGACCCAGTACTTC. It codes for CASRSIGQGAPPQETQYF. The rearrangement uses TRBV28 and TRBJ2-5; 11 bases fit TRBD1. The CDR3 consists of 18 residues. Trimming cost V 9 bases and J 1 base; bases outside gene matches: 16. The V gene's germline CDR1 is MDHEN and CDR2 SYDVKM.

The genes are TRBV4-1 and TRBJ2-7, with D possibly matching TRBD2 (5 bases). The CDR3 has 15 amino acids. Per the germline V gene, CDR1 is MGHRA and CDR2 is YSYEKL. The V and J ends lost 1 base and 1 base respectively, with 11 bases between them. CDR3: CASSQGVSGSYEQYF. The CDR3 DNA sequence: TGCGCCAGCAGCCAAGGCGTCTCGGGATCCTACGAGCAGTACTTC.

The CDR3 nucleotides read TGTGCCAGCAGCCTTCAGACTAATATTGTTGGGAGCTACACCTTC. Protein: CASSLQTNIVGSYTF. The rearrangement joins TRBV7-2 to TRBJ1-2; D call uncertain. This CDR3 contains 15 residues. V was pared by 5 bases and J by 9 bases, with 22 bases between. The germline V gene has CDR1 SGHTA and CDR2 FQGNSA.

CDR3 nucleotide sequence: TGTGCCATCAGTGAGTCGCTAGCGGGAACCGGGGAGCTGTTTTTT. Protein product: CAISESLAGTGELFF. V is TRBV10-3 and J is TRBJ2-2; 9 bases are a match to TRBD2. The CDR3 is 15 residues long. CDR1 is ENHRY, CDR2 SYGVKD, per germline. With 0 bases clipped from V and 5 bases from J, the junction kept 1 base outside the gene matches.

The CDR3 here is CASKDRGRETQYF. Written as DNA, the CDR3 is TGCGCCTCCAAGGACAGGGGAAGGGAGACCCAGTACTTC. The chain uses TRBV4-1 and TRBJ2-5; 9 nucleotides line up with TRBD1. After removal of 11 bases from V and 5 bases from J, the junction contained 9 bases not matched to a gene. Germline assignment: CDR1 MGHRA and CDR2 YSYEKL. CDR3 length equals 13 residues.